This entry describes one T cell receptor beta chain. Antigen: not known. The analysis combined second doses at about 4 or about 12 weeks. TCRdb keeps only in-frame clones here, not all; method: immunoSEQ multiplex PCR. The sample lists over 130,000 clones, 92% occurring once. V was cut by 4 bases and J by 0 bases, with 8 bases left in between. CDR1 and CDR2 from the germline V gene are SGHRS and YFSETQ. The CDR3 length is 14 residues. These data are taken from a study of T cell responses to AZD1222 COVID-19 vaccine. Study outcomes and limitations: Most donors were white British and more were female, and clonal diversity was possibly underestimated.

Sequencing used peripheral blood, obtained 28 days after the second AZD1222 dose. The chain uses TRBV5-1 and TRBJ1-3; no reliable D call. This TCR was recovered from an adult who received the AZD1222 COVID-19 vaccine. The CDR3 nucleotides read TGCGCCAGCAGCCAACAGAGCTCTGGAAACACCATATATTTT. The encoded protein is CASSQQSSGNTIYF.